The text below deals with one T cell receptor beta chain. Its target is unknown. The source of the sample is a study of CD8+CD57+ T cells in acquired aplastic anemia. Overall study: Each DNA sample taken from sorted CD4+ and CD8+ cells came to roughly 3.5 ug on average. Study outcomes and limitations: Between patients and controls, around 27 CD8+ CDR3 sequences were found in common.

Genomic DNA was employed as the template in profiling TCR beta VDJ and CDR3. TCRdb fed the reads into MiXCR, producing one record per CDR3 protein. The sample consists of 150,000 to 200,000 distinct CDR3 sequences, 64% of them appearing once. V dropped 0 bases and J dropped 8 bases, with 7 bases sitting between them. The CDR3 contains 12 residues. Germline lookup yields CDR1 SGHTA and CDR2 FQGNSA. The gene calls are TRBV7-2 and TRBJ1-1, with D unresolved. The specimen was sorted CD4+, CD8+, or CD8+CD57+ T cells (not recorded which) from PBMCs. The clonotype was recovered from a human donor with severe aplastic anemia or a healthy control (not recorded which). CDR3 nucleotides: TGTGCCAGCAGCTTAGCCCAGTTAGAAGCTTTCTTT. Its translation is CASSLAQLEAFF.